The clone carrying this T cell receptor (beta chain) was detected only a few times. These data are taken from a study of T cells after yellow fever vaccination. TCRdb redid the calling of the 5' RACE reads with MiXCR, one entry per CDR3 protein. Of approximately 110,000 distinct CDR3 sequences in the sample, nearly 7.5% were seen once. Per germline, CDR1 SGHRS and CDR2 YFSETQ. Trimming left V 0 bases short and J 1 base short, with 7 bases between. The CDR3 runs to 14 residues. The sequence derives from a man aged 18 to 29 who received the YFV17D yellow fever vaccine. This chain joins TRBV5-1 and TRBJ1-2; no reliable D call. The specimen comprised CD4+ T cells sorted from PBMCs, sampled 9 to 10 days after the first yellow fever vaccination. For the CDR3, the DNA is TGCGCCAGCAGCTTGGAGTCGGTTAACTATGGCTACACCTTC. As protein: CASSLESVNYGYTF.